The present entry profiles one TCR beta chain with its context. It lacks a known antigen. Per-base qualities were not stored, and no clone one base away is much larger. Genomic DNA served as template for TCR beta VDJ combination and CDR3 sequence profiling. An Illumina HiSeq 2000 was used for TCR repertoire sequencing. On the authors' methods: TRBV/TRBJ rearrangement plots, CDR3 size and DJ length profiles, and Simpson's diversity index were used to assess repertoires. The immunodominant clone was defined as the most abundant DNA sequence in deep sequencing data. CDR3 amino acid sequences were checked for sharing between subjects and were compared against published repertoires and the VDJdb database. The raw public data were reprocessed by TCRdb itself: fastp quality trimming at Q25, MiXCR clonotype calling, in-frame beta chains only. Rows matching on CDR3 protein sequence are summarized as one entry with the most common DNA and genes. The V and J calls, along with clone size, are taken from TCRdb and not from the paper's own processing. The sample table lists some 98,000 distinct CDR3 sequences, 65% to 70% of them with a count of one. The ten largest clones capture 65% of the sample.

This entry comes from a study of CD8+CD57+ T cells in acquired aplastic anemia (dated by TCRdb to the late 2010s). A note on the overall study: Extracted DNA from sorted CD4+ and CD8+ cells averaged about 3 ug, ranging from about 0.17 to 27.4 ug. CD8+CD57+ expansion was defined as frequency above the mean frequency observed in healthy subjects.

Ends trimmed: V by 1 base, J by 3 bases; bases unmatched to a gene: 1. From its cysteine to its phenylalanine, the CDR3 spans 14 amino acids. CDR3 DNA only is kept here, 42 bases in frame from base 1. In the germline V gene (reference sequence), CDR1 corresponds to DFQATT and CDR2 to SNEGSKA. Patients chosen for sequencing had shown expansion of CD8+CD57+ cells by flow cytometry. Every patient had a diagnosis of severe acquired aplastic anemia based on International Study of Aplastic Anemia and Agranulocytosis and Camitta criteria. No patient had received any therapy when blood was sampled. In the study, sorted CD4+ and CD8+ blood T cells from patients with severe aplastic anemia and from healthy subjects underwent deep sequencing of TCR repertoires. Patients were enrolled in the USA under clinicaltrials.gov protocols 00001620, 01623167, 00001397, 00071045, 00081523 and 00961064. Ficoll-Paque density gradient centrifugation was used to isolate peripheral blood mononuclear cells. Before DNA was extracted, CD4+ and CD8+ T cells were sorted using either FACS or magnetic beads.

The study at large found these results: No significant difference in CD8+ Simpson's diversity was found between patients and healthy controls (P=0.060). Although some 28 CD8+ CDR3 sequences were shared by patients and controls, these sequences appeared highly expressed in patients and within the immunodominant clones of patients.

The V and J segments used are TRBV20-1 and TRBJ2-5; a stretch of 11 junction bases matches TRBD2. This sequence was found in a human donor with aplastic anemia. The sequenced sample was sorted CD4+, CD8+, or CD8+CD57+ T cells (not recorded which) from PBMCs. The CDR3 protein: CSARGSGREETQYF. Read as DNA, the sequence is TGCAGTGCTAGAGGTAGCGGGAGGGAAGAGACCCAGTACTTC.